The 23 T cell receptor beta chains reported below all come from one sample, sequenced in a study of PD-1 blockade in classical Hodgkin lymphoma. The time point: cycle 4 day 1 (C4D1), after about 6 weeks of nivolumab. Every patient experienced relapse after autologous stem cell transplantation, and brentuximab vedotin exposure varied. Some clones are missing from TCRdb's copy, which holds only in-frame ones; the method was immunoSEQ multiplex PCR. The table has approximately 45,000 clones, about 70% seen once; the top ten hold 3% to 3.5%. This specimen was peripheral blood mononuclear cells (PBMCs), taken before the fourth cycle of nivolumab. All receptors come from a human donor with classical Hodgkin lymphoma.

V gene TRBV9 combines with J gene TRBJ2-7; tentatively, D is TRBD2 (6 bases). The CDR3 consists of 13 residues. V dropped 0 bases and J dropped 6 bases, with 10 bases sitting between them. The germline CDR1 and CDR2 sequences are SGDLS and YYNGEE. Here the CDR3 reads CASSVVRGSEQYF. DNA for the CDR3: TGTGCCAGCAGCGTAGTACGGGGGTCCGAGCAGTACTTC.

The chain has TRBV6-5 and TRBJ1-5, with D uncertain. Per the germline V gene, CDR1 is MNHEY and CDR2 is SVGAGI. V was trimmed by 0 bases and J by 6 bases, leaving 9 bases between them. The CDR3 length is 14 residues. This chain's CDR3 is CASSYSRALQPQHF. Here the CDR3 DNA reads TGTGCCAGCAGTTACTCTAGAGCTCTTCAGCCCCAGCATTTT.

Note on this clone: The junction differs from germline at one of its ends, possibly a read error. This chain connects TRBV11-2 to TRBJ2-1; the match to TRBD2 covers 8 bases. Germline loops: CDR1 SGHAT, CDR2 FQNNGV. This CDR3 region has 14 residues. CDR3 protein: CASTLAGFYNEQFF. CDR3 sequence (DNA): TGTGCCAGCACCTTAGCGGGGTTCTACAATGAGCAGTTCTTC.

The chain employs TRBV6-1 and TRBJ2-5, with D perhaps TRBD2 (6 bases). This CDR3 has 18 residues. CDR1 is MNHNS and CDR2 is SASEGT in the germline V gene. Trimming took off 1 base at V and 3 bases at J, with 21 bases between the two ends. The CDR3 DNA is TGTGCCAGCAGTGAAGGGAGGGGAGGTTCCCCCCAGGAAGAGACCCAGTACTTC. Translation gives CASSEGRGGSPQEETQYF.

The J gene is TRBJ2-3, the V gene TRBV4-1; 10 nucleotides agree with TRBD1. Germline values: CDR1 MGHRA, CDR2 YSYEKL. With V trimmed by 5 bases and J by 4 bases, 9 bases remained unmatched. The CDR3 length is 16 residues. The DNA of the CDR3 is TGCGCCAGCAGCTCCCGGGACAGGGGATTCGCAGATACGCAGTATTTT. Its protein is CASSSRDRGFADTQYF.

The chain combines TRBV28 with TRBJ2-7; D may be TRBD1 (6 bases). CDR3 length: 14 residues. Germline V CDR1 and CDR2: MDHEN, SYDVKM. Trimming shortened V by 7 bases and J by 0 bases, and 13 bases separated the two germline ends. CDR3 residues: CASTLGAPSYEQYF. The CDR3 DNA follows: TGTGCCAGCACTCTGGGGGCCCCCTCCTACGAGCAGTACTTC.

This clone has more than one count but fewer than ten. This chain joins TRBV6-6 and TRBJ2-3; 10 bases match TRBD2. Germline V gene lookup returns CDR1 MNHNY and CDR2 SVGAGI (reference sequence). V dropped 2 bases and J dropped 0; count of bases not matched to a gene: 2. The CDR3 totals 16 residues. The DNA for the CDR3 is TGTGCCAGCAGTTACGGGACTAGCGTAAGCACAGATACGCAGTATTTT. Amino acids: CASSYGTSVSTDTQYF.

This chain joins TRBV28 and TRBJ1-4, with a weak D call TRBD1 (6 bases). In germline, CDR1 is MDHEN, CDR2 SYDVKM. The V gene lost 7 bases and the J gene lost 3 bases, with 18 bases spanning the gap. The CDR3 sequence is 16 residues long. CDR3 sequence: CASTLGGAYSNEKLFF. CDR3 coding DNA: TGTGCCAGCACATTGGGGGGGGCGTACTCTAATGAAAAACTGTTTTTT.

V usage is TRBV30 and J usage is TRBJ2-7, with D possibly being TRBD1 (6 bases). V lost 1 base and J 2 bases, leaving 12 bases between the germline ends. Germline CDR1 and CDR2: GTSNPN and SVGIG (reference sequence). The CDR3 has 14 amino acids. CDR3 region: CAWSGETGPYEQYF. The CDR3 DNA sequence: TGTGCCTGGAGTGGGGAAACAGGGCCCTACGAGCAGTACTTC.

This clone appeared once. The chain links TRBV19 to TRBJ1-5; TRBD1 agrees at 8 bases. V gave up 4 bases and J gave up 7 bases; unmatched junction bases: 12. The CDR3 extends over 16 amino acids. Looked up from germline, CDR1 is LNHDA and CDR2 is SQIVND (reference sequence). CDR3 protein: CASSNPGQVSFQPQHF. DNA for the CDR3: TGTGCCAGTAGTAACCCGGGACAGGTGTCCTTCCAGCCCCAGCATTTT.

This clone was observed a single time. DNA of the CDR3: TGTGCCAGCAGCCTACGTGGTGTGGGTTATGAGCAGTTCTTC. It translates to CASSLRGVGYEQFF. This chain uses TRBV7-6 with TRBJ2-1; D unresolved. Germline V gene sequence: CDR1 SGHVS, CDR2 FNYEAQ. The germline V and J ends were trimmed by 5 bases and 8 bases, with 16 bases remaining between them. The CDR3 extends over 14 amino acids.

The genes are TRBV28 and TRBJ1-2; D not certain. The CDR3 runs to 13 residues. The V end was cut by 7 bases, the J end by 4 bases, with 13 bases between. Germline V gene data show CDR1 as MDHEN and CDR2 as SYDVKM. CDR3 sequence reads: CASIDVARYGYTF. The CDR3 DNA sequence: TGTGCCAGCATCGACGTGGCACGCTATGGCTACACCTTC.

The chain combines TRBV28 with TRBJ1-2, with 7 bases lining up with TRBD1. Germline CDR1 is MDHEN and CDR2 is SYDVKM. The junction had 5 bases not matched to a gene; V was cut back by 6 bases and J by 4 bases. This CDR3 has 13 residues. The CDR3 DNA reads TGTGCCAGCAGAGAGACAGGGTCCTATGGCTACACCTTC. Translation gives CASRETGSYGYTF.

This rearrangement joins TRBV30 to TRBJ1-2; 8 nucleotides align to TRBD1. The CDR3 covers 15 residues. Germline lookup yields CDR1 GTSNPN and CDR2 SVGIG (reference sequence). J gave up 4 bases and V 2 bases, and 9 bases lay outside the gene matches. The CDR3 here is CAWSSGQGRGYGYTF. The CDR3 nucleotides are TGTGCCTGGAGTTCCGGACAGGGAAGAGGCTATGGCTACACCTTC. Combining the CDR3 with reference TRBV30 and TRBJ1-2 gives the whole variable domain SQTIHQWPATLVQPVGSPLSLECTVEGTSNPNLYWYRQAAGRGLQLLFYSVGIGQISSEVPQNLSASRPQDRQFILSSKKLLLSDSGFYLCAWSSGQGRGYGYTFGSGTRLTVV.

The chain carries TRBV29-1 and TRBJ1-3; weak D call: TRBD1 (5 bases). The CDR3 sequence is 13 residues long. The germline V gene has CDR1 SQVTM and CDR2 ANQGSEA. Trimming removed 6 bases from V and 0 bases from J, with 9 bases in between. The CDR3 region has the DNA TGCAGCGTGCCGGGACCCTCTGGAAACACCATATATTTT. This gives the protein CSVPGPSGNTIYF.

The chain uses TRBV21-1 and TRBJ1-1; no DNA check was done on the table's D call, TRBD1. TRBV21-1 is described as a pseudogene. This CDR3 comprises 14 residues. CDR3 in DNA: TGTGCCAGCACCCGTATCTGGGGGCGCACCGCGGCTTTCTTT. The encoded protein is CASTRIWGRTAAFF.

This clone occurred once. The chain carries TRBV28 and TRBJ2-5; D is perhaps TRBD1 (8 bases). This CDR3 has 14 residues. Germline loops: CDR1 MDHEN, CDR2 SYDVKM. V gave up 7 bases and J gave up 2 bases, with 14 bases separating them. The DNA for the CDR3 is TGTGCCAGCAATGAACAGGGGGGGCAAGAGACCCAGTACTTC. Protein sequence: CASNEQGGQETQYF.

The chain carries TRBV6-5 and TRBJ2-5; D is possibly TRBD1 or TRBD2 (5 bases each). CDR1 and CDR2 from the germline V gene are MNHEY and SVGAGI. The CDR3 totals 15 residues. V dropped 5 bases and J dropped 4 bases, with 17 bases sitting between them. This CDR3 is CASSIGANQGETQYF. Here the CDR3 DNA reads TGTGCCAGCAGTATCGGGGCGAATCAAGGAGAGACCCAGTACTTC.

This clone has more than one count but fewer than ten. This CDR3 is also generated by other DNA sequences in the sample. The chain recombines TRBV28 with TRBJ2-3; the D gene is possibly TRBD2 (6 bases). Germline-derived CDR1 and CDR2 are MDHEN and SYDVKM. The CDR3 loop spans 13 amino acids. The V end was cut by 5 bases, the J end by 0 bases, with 6 bases between. CDR3 amino acids: CASSGTSTDTQYF. DNA for the CDR3: TGTGCCAGCAGTGGGACTAGCACAGATACGCAGTATTTT. Filled out from reference TRBV28 and TRBJ2-3, the complete variable domain reads DVKVTQSSRYLVKRTGEKVFLECVQDMDHENMFWYRQDPGLGLRLIYFSYDVKMKEKGDIPEGYSVSREKKERFSLILESASTNQTSMYLCASSGTSTDTQYFGPGTRLTVL.

The chain carries TRBV28 and TRBJ1-1, with D perhaps matching TRBD1 (5 bases). This CDR3 has 13 residues. V lost 2 bases and J 5 bases, leaving 9 bases between the germline ends. Germline CDR1 MDHEN, CDR2 SYDVKM. The CDR3 sequence is CASSLVAGTEAFF. The CDR3 DNA reads TGTGCCAGCAGTTTAGTGGCAGGGACTGAAGCTTTCTTT. The entire variable domain, with the rest obtained from reference TRBV28 and TRBJ1-1, is as follows: DVKVTQSSRYLVKRTGEKVFLECVQDMDHENMFWYRQDPGLGLRLIYFSYDVKMKEKGDIPEGYSVSREKKERFSLILESASTNQTSMYLCASSLVAGTEAFFGQGTRLTVV.

This clone came up a few times. The chain has TRBV6-5 and TRBJ1-2; D uncertain. Trimming pared 7 bases from V and 8 bases from J, leaving 8 bases between. The CDR3 has 10 residues. Germline values: CDR1 MNHEY, CDR2 SVGAGI. The CDR3 region is CASMGFGYTF. CDR3 in DNA: TGTGCCAGCATGGGGTTCGGCTACACCTTC.

The rearrangement links TRBV5-1 to TRBJ1-3, with unresolved D. This CDR3 region has 14 residues. Germline values: CDR1 SGHRS, CDR2 YFSETQ. Trimming pared 1 base from V and 4 bases from J, leaving 9 bases between. The CDR3 region has the DNA TGCGCCAGCAGCTTGAGTATTGGGGGAAACACCATATATTTT. Translating it yields CASSLSIGGNTIYF. The whole variable domain, filled in from reference TRBV5-1 and TRBJ1-3, reads KAGVTQTPRYLIKTRGQQVTLSCSPISGHRSVSWYQQTPGQGLQFLFEYFSETQRNKGNFPGRFSGRQFSNSRSEMNVSTLELGDSALYLCASSLSIGGNTIYFGEGSWLTVV.

The sample holds a few counts of this clone. This chain uses TRBV6-5 with TRBJ2-1; 10 bases are shared with TRBD1. Germline CDR1 reads MNHEY; CDR2 reads SVGAGI. Unmatched junction bases numbered 4, after V lost 5 bases and J lost 3 bases. This CDR3 has 15 residues. The CDR3 sequence is CASSPGTGDYNEQFF. Here the CDR3 DNA reads TGTGCCAGCAGTCCCGGGACAGGGGACTACAATGAGCAGTTCTTC.